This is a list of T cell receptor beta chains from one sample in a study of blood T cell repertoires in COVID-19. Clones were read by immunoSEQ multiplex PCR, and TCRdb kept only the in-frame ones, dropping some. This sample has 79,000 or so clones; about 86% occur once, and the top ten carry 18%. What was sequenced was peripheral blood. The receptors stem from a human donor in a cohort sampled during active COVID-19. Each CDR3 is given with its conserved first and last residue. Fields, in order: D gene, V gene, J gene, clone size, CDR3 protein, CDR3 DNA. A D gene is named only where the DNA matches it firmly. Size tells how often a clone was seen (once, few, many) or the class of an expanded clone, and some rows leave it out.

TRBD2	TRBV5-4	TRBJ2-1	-	CASSLVAGGGYEQFF	TGTGCCAGCAGCTTGGTAGCGGGAGGCGGCTATGAGCAGTTCTTC
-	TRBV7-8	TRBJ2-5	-	CASSLGGGGTLQETQYF	TGTGCCAGCAGCTTAGGGGGAGGTGGCACACTTCAAGAGACCCAGTACTTC
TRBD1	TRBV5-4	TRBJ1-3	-	CASSQGGLSSGNTIYF	TGTGCCAGCAGCCAGGGGGGATTAAGCTCTGGAAACACCATATATTTT
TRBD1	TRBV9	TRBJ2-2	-	CASSATDRGVGELFF	TGTGCCAGCAGCGCGACGGACAGGGGGGTCGGGGAGCTGTTTTTT
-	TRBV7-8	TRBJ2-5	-	CASSAPRRETQYF	TGTGCCAGCAGCGCCCCGAGGCGAGAGACCCAGTACTTC
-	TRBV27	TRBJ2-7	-	CASSLWGLGYEQYF	TGTGCCAGCAGTTTGTGGGGACTCGGTTACGAGCAGTACTTC
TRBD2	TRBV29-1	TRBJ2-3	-	CSVVVAGGPTDTQYF	TGCAGCGTTGTCGTGGCGGGAGGGCCAACAGATACGCAGTATTTT
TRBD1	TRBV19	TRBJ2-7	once	CASRTGTDSYEQYF	TGTGCCAGTAGAACCGGGACAGACTCCTACGAGCAGTACTTC
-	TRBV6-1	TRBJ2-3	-	CASSESLRGTDTQYF	TGTGCCAGCAGTGAAAGTCTGAGGGGCACAGATACGCAGTATTTT
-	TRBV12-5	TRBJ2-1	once	CASGLSLGRYNEQFF	TGTGCTAGTGGTTTGAGCTTGGGCCGCTACAATGAGCAGTTCTTC
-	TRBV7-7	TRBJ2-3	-	CASSRAGRGSITDTQYF	TGTGCCAGCAGCCGGGCCGGCAGGGGATCCATCACAGATACGCAGTATTTT
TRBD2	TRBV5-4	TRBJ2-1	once	CASSGGLAGAPTYNEQFF	TGTGCCAGCAGCGGGGGACTAGCGGGGGCCCCTACCTACAATGAGCAGTTCTTC
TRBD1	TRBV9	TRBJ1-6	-	CASSSRGTANSPLHF	TGTGCCAGCAGCTCCCGGGGGACAGCGAATTCACCCCTCCACTTT
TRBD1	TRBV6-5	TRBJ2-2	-	CASSSQGALTGGLFF	TGTGCCAGCAGTAGCCAGGGGGCCCTAACCGGTGGGCTGTTTTTT
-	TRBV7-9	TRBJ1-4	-	CASSPAGMGSREKLFF	TGTGCCAGCAGCCCGGCGGGGATGGGCTCCCGGGAAAAACTGTTTTTT
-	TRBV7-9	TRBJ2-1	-	CASSSRTDRTGEQFF	TGTGCCAGCAGCTCGAGAACCGACCGCACAGGTGAGCAGTTCTTC
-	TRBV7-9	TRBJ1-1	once	CASSSYRDKNTEAFF	TGTGCCAGCAGCTCATACCGGGACAAAAACACTGAAGCTTTCTTT
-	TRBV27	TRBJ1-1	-	CASSLEASQKAFF	TGTGCCAGCAGTTTAGAGGCCTCCCAAAAAGCTTTCTTT
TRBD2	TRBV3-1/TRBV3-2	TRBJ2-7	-	CASSQTGLAGKQYF	TGTGCCAGCAGCCAAACAGGACTAGCGGGAAAGCAGTACTTC
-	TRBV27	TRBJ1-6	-	CASSLSSPF	TGTGCCAGCAGTTTATCATCCCCTTTT
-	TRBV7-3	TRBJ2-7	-	CASSPTSNGEQYF	TGTGCCAGCAGCCCGACCAGCAACGGGGAGCAGTACTTC
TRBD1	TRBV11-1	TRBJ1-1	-	CASSPTGGDTEAFF	TGTGCCAGCAGCCCTACAGGGGGCGACACTGAAGCTTTCTTT
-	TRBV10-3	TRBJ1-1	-	CAISDLLGGTEAFF	TGTGCCATCAGTGATCTTCTCGGGGGCACTGAAGCTTTCTTT
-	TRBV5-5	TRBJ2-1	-	CASSLASTTQYNEQFF	TGTGCCAGCAGCTTGGCGTCGACAACCCAATACAATGAGCAGTTCTTC
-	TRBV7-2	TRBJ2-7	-	CASSNRRGPYEQYF	TGTGCCAGCAGCAACCGCCGAGGGCCCTACGAGCAGTACTTC
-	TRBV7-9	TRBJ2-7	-	CASSPEVASESYEQYF	TGTGCCAGCAGCCCAGAGGTGGCTAGCGAATCCTACGAGCAGTACTTC
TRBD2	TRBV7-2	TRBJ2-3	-	CASSLSWRGGLSTDTQYF	TGTGCCAGCAGCTTGAGTTGGCGGGGGGGCCTAAGCACAGATACGCAGTATTTT
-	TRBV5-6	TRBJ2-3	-	CASSLVQAGTDTQYF	TGTGCCAGCAGCTTGGTCCAGGCGGGAACAGATACGCAGTATTTT
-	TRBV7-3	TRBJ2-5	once	CASSLGQQETQYF	TGTGCCAGCAGCTTAGGGCAGCAAGAGACCCAGTACTTC
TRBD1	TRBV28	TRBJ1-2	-	CASITLGQGGGYTF	TGTGCCAGCATTACCCTGGGACAGGGGGGTGGCTACACCTTC
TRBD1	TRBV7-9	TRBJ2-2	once	CASSRTGPTGELFF	TGTGCCAGCAGCCGGACAGGGCCCACCGGGGAGCTGTTTTTT
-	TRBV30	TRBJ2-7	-	CAWNVDQLSYEQYF	TGTGCCTGGAACGTAGATCAACTTTCCTACGAGCAGTACTTC
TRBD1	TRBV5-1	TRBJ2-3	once	CASSATPDRADTQYF	TGCGCCAGCAGCGCTACTCCCGACAGGGCCGATACGCAGTATTTT
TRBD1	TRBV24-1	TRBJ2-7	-	CATSDINRGRREQYF	TGTGCCACCAGTGATATCAACAGGGGGCGTCGCGAGCAGTACTTC
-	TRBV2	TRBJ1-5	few	CASSEAVNQPQHF	TGTGCCAGCAGTGAGGCCGTTAATCAGCCCCAGCATTTT
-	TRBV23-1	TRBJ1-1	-	CASPGDTEAFF	TGCGCCAGCCCCGGGGACACTGAAGCTTTCTTT
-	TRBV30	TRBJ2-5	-	CAWGAGQETQYF	TGTGCCTGGGGGGCAGGCCAAGAGACCCAGTACTTC
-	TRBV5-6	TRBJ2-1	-	CASRFDASKNEQFF	TGTGCCAGCAGGTTTGACGCTAGCAAGAATGAGCAGTTCTTC
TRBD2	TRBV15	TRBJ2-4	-	CATSSLIGLAGGIQYF	TGTGCCACCAGCAGCTTGATAGGACTAGCGGGAGGCATTCAGTACTTC